Below, 8 T cell receptor beta chains from the same sample are listed, as sequenced in a study of immune evolution from preneoplasia to lung adenocarcinoma. Assay used: immunoSEQ multiplex PCR; TCRdb lists only in-frame clones, some missing. The sample holds around 39,000 clones, 60% to 75% seen once. The sequenced material came from FFPE invasive lung adenocarcinoma tissue. These receptors came from a person in their sixties or seventies with lung adenocarcinoma.

At least ten counts were recorded for this clone. The chain uses TRBV7-8 and TRBJ2-2, with 9 positions matching TRBD2. The CDR3 runs 19 residues. Germline-derived CDR1 and CDR2 are SGHVS and FQNEAQ. With 5 bases clipped from V and 4 bases from J, the junction kept 17 bases outside the gene matches. Written as DNA, the CDR3 is TGTGCCAGCAGCCCCAGGGGACTAGCTCTGAAGGCTGGCACCGGGGAGCTGTTTTTT. Its translation: CASSPRGLALKAGTGELFF.

The V gene is TRBV27, the J gene TRBJ1-5, with D possibly being TRBD1 (5 bases). The CDR3 has 14 amino acids. Trimming cost V 2 bases and J 5 bases, with 10 bases left between them. CDR1 is MNHEY and CDR2 is SMNVEV in the germline V gene (reference sequence). The CDR3 nucleotides read TGTGCCAGCAGTTTAGGGGCCGGCCATCAGCCCCAGCATTTT. It is translated as CASSLGAGHQPQHF.

This clone has a single count. V usage is TRBV10-3 and J usage is TRBJ1-2; TRBD1 might be the D (5 bases). V lost 2 bases and J lost 8, with 9 bases in between. Germline V gene sequence: CDR1 ENHRY, CDR2 SYGVKD. The CDR3 is 12 residues long. The DNA of the CDR3 is TGTGCCATCAGTGAGCGCGGGACGGGCTACACCTTC. Translation gives CAISERGTGYTF.

The chain couples TRBV6-5 to TRBJ2-2; 8 bases line up with TRBD1. CDR3 size: 14 residues. Germline V gives CDR1 MNHEY, CDR2 SVGAGI. J gave up 6 bases and V 6 bases, and 6 bases lay outside the gene matches. The CDR3 loop is CASRETGEAGELFF. The CDR3 bases are TGTGCCAGCAGAGAGACAGGGGAGGCCGGGGAGCTGTTTTTT.

The chain combines TRBV5-1 with TRBJ2-3, with D maybe TRBD2 (6 bases). The V end was cut by 0 bases, the J end by 4 bases, with 9 bases between. CDR3 length: 14 residues. CDR1 SGHRS and CDR2 YFSETQ come from the germline V gene. The CDR3 sequence: CASSLVGGADTQYF. The CDR3 bases are TGCGCCAGCAGCTTGGTCGGGGGAGCAGATACGCAGTATTTT.

The rearrangement joins TRBV6-5 to TRBJ2-3; D is possibly TRBD1 (6 bases). Trimming took 5 bases from V and 2 from J, leaving 8 bases between them. The CDR3 runs to 13 residues. Germline-derived CDR1 and CDR2 are MNHEY and SVGAGI. This CDR3 is CASSTGTTDTQYF. The CDR3, as DNA: TGTGCCAGCAGTACAGGGACCACAGATACGCAGTATTTT.

The chain is built from TRBV5-1 and TRBJ2-3; TRBD2 agrees at 8 bases. The germline CDR1 and CDR2 sequences are SGHRS and YFSETQ. This CDR3 is built from 16 residues. Unmatched junction bases numbered 7, after V lost 4 bases and J lost 0 bases. Written as DNA, the CDR3 is TGCGCCAGCAGCATAACTAGCGGACCTAGCACAGATACGCAGTATTTT. This gives the protein CASSITSGPSTDTQYF.

The chain links TRBV6-4 to TRBJ2-1, with 11 bases fitting TRBD2. CDR3 length: 13 amino acids. CDR1 and CDR2 (germline): MRHNA, SNTAGT. V shed 4 bases, J shed 9 bases, and the junction held 2 bases outside the gene matches. Written as DNA, the CDR3 is TGTGCCAGCAGTGCTCTAGCGGGAGGTGAGCAGTTCTTC. Translating it yields CASSALAGGEQFF.